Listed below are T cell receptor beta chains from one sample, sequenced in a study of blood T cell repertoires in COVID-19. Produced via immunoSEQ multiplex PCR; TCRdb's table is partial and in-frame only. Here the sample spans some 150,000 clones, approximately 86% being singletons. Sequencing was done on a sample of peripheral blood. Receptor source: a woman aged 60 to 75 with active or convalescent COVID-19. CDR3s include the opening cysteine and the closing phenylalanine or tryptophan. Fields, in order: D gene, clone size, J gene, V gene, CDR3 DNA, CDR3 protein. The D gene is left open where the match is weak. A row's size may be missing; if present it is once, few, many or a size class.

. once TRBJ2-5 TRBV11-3 TGTGCCAGCAGCTTAGGCGGGCAAGAGACCCAGTACTTC CASSLGGQETQYF
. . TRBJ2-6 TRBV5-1 TGCGCCAGCAGCTTGACAGGCCTCTCTGGGGCCAACGTCCTGACTTTC CASSLTGLSGANVLTF
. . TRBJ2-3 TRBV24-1 TGTGCCACCAGTTCACAGGGACCAGATACGCAGTATTTT CATSSQGPDTQYF
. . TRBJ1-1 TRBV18 TGTGCCAGCTCACCACGAAACGCCGGCACTGAAGCTTTCTTT CASSPRNAGTEAFF
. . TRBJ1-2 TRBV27 TGTGCCAGCAGCCAGGGTACTTCGGGTGGCTACACCTTC CASSQGTSGGYTF
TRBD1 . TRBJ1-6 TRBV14 TGTGCCAGCACATATTACAGGGGTAATTCACCCCTCCACTTT CASTYYRGNSPLHF
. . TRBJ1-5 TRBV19 TGTGCCAGTAGTATAGATTCTGGGGCAGGTGTTCAGCCCCAGCATTTT CASSIDSGAGVQPQHF
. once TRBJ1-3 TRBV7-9 TGTGCCAGCAGCTTGGGAAACAGGGTTTCGGACACTATATATTTT CASSLGNRVSDTIYF
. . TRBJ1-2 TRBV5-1 TGCGCCAGCAGCTTGACAGGGCCCACCTATGGCTACACCTTC CASSLTGPTYGYTF
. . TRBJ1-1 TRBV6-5 TGTGCCAGCAGCGGACCAGGGGCGTACACTGAAGCTTTCTTT CASSGPGAYTEAFF
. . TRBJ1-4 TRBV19 TGTGCCAGTAGTCCCCAGGGGACGATCGGGGAAAAACTGTTTTTT CASSPQGTIGEKLFF
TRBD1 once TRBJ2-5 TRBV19 TGTGCCAGTAGTACCGGGACAGGGGGCGAGGAGACCCAGTACTTC CASSTGTGGEETQYF
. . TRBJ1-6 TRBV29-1 TGCAGCGCCTCGGGGGGTAGCAATTCACCCCTCCACTTT CSASGGSNSPLHF
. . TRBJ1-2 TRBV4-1 TGCGCCAGCAGCCAAGGGACAGCCCTTCACTATGGCTACACCTTC CASSQGTALHYGYTF
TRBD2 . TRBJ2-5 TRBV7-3 TGTGCCAGCAGCTTAACGGGGACTAGCGGGGGAGAGACCCAGTACTTC CASSLTGTSGGETQYF
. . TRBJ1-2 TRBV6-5 TGTGCCAGCAGTTACGCAGGGCTAGCTAACTATGGCTACACCTTC CASSYAGLANYGYTF
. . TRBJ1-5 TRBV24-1 TGTGCCACCAGTGGGGGAGTTAATCAGCCCCAGCATTTT CATSGGVNQPQHF
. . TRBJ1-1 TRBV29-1 TGCAGCGTTGTGCCCACGGACAGCACTGAAGCTTTCTTT CSVVPTDSTEAFF
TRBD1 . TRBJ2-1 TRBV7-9 TGTGCCAGCAGCTTACGTGGACAGGTAGGAAATGAGCAGTTCTTC CASSLRGQVGNEQFF
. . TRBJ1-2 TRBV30 TGTGCCTGGAGTGTTGGTTCGCTCACTAGCTACACCTTC CAWSVGSLTSYTF
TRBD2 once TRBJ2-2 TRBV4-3 TGCGCCAGCAGCCAAGCGCGGGGGTTGTGGGAGCTGTTTTTT CASSQARGLWELFF
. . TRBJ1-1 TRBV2 TGTGCCAGCAGAGAGGGATTCACTGAAGCTTTCTTT CASREGFTEAFF
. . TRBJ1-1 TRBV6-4 TGTGCCAGCAGCGTGCGGATGAACACTGAAGCTTTCTTT CASSVRMNTEAFF
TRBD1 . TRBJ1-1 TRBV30 TGTGCCTGGGGGACAGGGGGTTTCGCTGAAGCTTTCTTT CAWGTGGFAEAFF
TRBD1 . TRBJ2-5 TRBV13 TGTGCCAGCAGCAACGGACAGGGCGAGAAGACCCAGTACTTC CASSNGQGEKTQYF
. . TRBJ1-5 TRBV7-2 TGTGCCAGCAGGTCAGCGGGATCCCATCAGCCCCAGCATTTT CASRSAGSHQPQHF
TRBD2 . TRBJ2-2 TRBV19 TGTGCCAGTAGCGGGGGGGACGTCGGGGAGCTGTTTTTT CASSGGDVGELFF
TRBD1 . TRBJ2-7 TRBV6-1 TGTGCCAGCAGTGAAGCTGGGGACAGAATCTACGAGCAGTACTTC CASSEAGDRIYEQYF
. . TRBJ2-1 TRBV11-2 TGTGCCAGCAGCTCACCCCCGGGGAATGAGCAGTTCTTC CASSSPPGNEQFF
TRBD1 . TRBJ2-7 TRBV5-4 TGTGCCAGCAGCTTCGGACAGGGGAGTATCTACGAGCAGTACTTC CASSFGQGSIYEQYF